A selection of T cell receptor beta chains follows, all from one sample in a study of blood T cell repertoires in COVID-19. Generated by immunoSEQ multiplex PCR, the TCRdb table keeps only in-frame clones and is missing some. The table lists about 180,000 clones, over 75% of them singletons. The sequencing sample was made of peripheral blood. All receptors derive from a human donor with active or convalescent COVID-19. The donor label of this sample is uncertain. CDR3s include the opening cysteine and the closing phenylalanine or tryptophan. D genes are given only for firm matches.

J gene: TRBJ2-1
V gene: TRBV6-5
D gene: .
CDR3 protein: CASSYSPWAEQFF
CDR3 DNA: TGTGCCAGCAGTTACTCACCTTGGGCGGAGCAGTTCTTC

J gene: TRBJ2-1
V gene: TRBV7-9
D gene: .
CDR3 protein: CASSSPSSGNYNEQFF
CDR3 DNA: TGTGCCAGCAGCTCACCTAGCTCCGGAAATTACAATGAGCAGTTCTTC

J gene: TRBJ1-1
V gene: TRBV4-1
D gene: .
CDR3 protein: CASSQDQRPDTEAFF
CDR3 DNA: TGCGCCAGCAGCCAAGATCAGCGGCCGGACACTGAAGCTTTCTTT

J gene: TRBJ2-3
V gene: TRBV11-2
D gene: TRBD1
CDR3 protein: CASSSPERGGLKYTQYF
CDR3 DNA: TGTGCCAGCAGCTCCCCGGAACGAGGGGGCCTAAAATATACGCAGTATTTT

J gene: TRBJ2-7
V gene: TRBV6-5
D gene: TRBD1
CDR3 protein: CASSYGDRGVYEQYF
CDR3 DNA: TGTGCCAGCAGTTACGGGGACAGGGGAGTATACGAGCAGTACTTC

J gene: TRBJ2-2
V gene: TRBV2
D gene: .
CDR3 protein: CASSERGYTGELFF
CDR3 DNA: TGTGCCAGCAGTGAAAGAGGGTACACCGGGGAGCTGTTTTTT

J gene: TRBJ1-4
V gene: TRBV15
D gene: TRBD1
CDR3 protein: CATSGRDSLNEKLFF
CDR3 DNA: TGTGCCACCAGCGGAAGGGACAGCCTTAATGAAAAACTGTTTTTT

J gene: TRBJ2-5
V gene: TRBV4-1
D gene: .
CDR3 protein: CASSQSVQETQYF
CDR3 DNA: TGCGCCAGCAGCCAATCAGTCCAAGAGACCCAGTACTTC

J gene: TRBJ2-3
V gene: TRBV7-2
D gene: TRBD2
CDR3 protein: CASTLTSGGLTDTQYF
CDR3 DNA: TGTGCCAGCACCCTGACTAGCGGGGGGCTCACAGATACGCAGTATTTT

J gene: TRBJ2-6
V gene: TRBV11-3
D gene: .
CDR3 protein: CASSSPHRSGANVLTF
CDR3 DNA: TGTGCCAGCAGCTCCCCCCATCGGTCGGGGGCCAACGTCCTGACTTTC

J gene: TRBJ1-1
V gene: TRBV28
D gene: .
CDR3 protein: CASTLRGHTEAFF
CDR3 DNA: TGTGCCAGCACCCTGCGCGGGCACACTGAAGCTTTCTTT